This entry concerns a single T cell receptor beta chain. Its binding antigen is unknown. Nothing much larger sits one base from this clone, and base qualities are not available. Donors were healthy HIV-negative adults with no recently reported acute infections or vaccinations. Every donor was a Caucasian adult living in Nashville, Tennessee, USA. Magnetic negative selection was used to enrich CD4+ T cells, after which naive cells were positively selected on CD45RA and the negative fraction became the memory subset. Blood was collected by leukapheresis, and PBMCs were isolated by Ficoll-Histopaque density gradient centrifugation and then cryopreserved in liquid nitrogen vapor phase. Analytical flow cytometry was used to check the purity and quantity of each magnetically sorted T cell population. From each sorted fraction, genomic DNA was isolated and quantified by UV absorbance on a Nanodrop 2000c.

Using the deep immunoSEQ assay, TCR CDR3 regions were amplified from genomic DNA by multiplex PCR. Extracted genomic DNA from each cell subset was spread evenly across all wells of several immunoSEQ 96-well plates, with each plate serving as a replicate. For sorted subsets, each replicate PCR was loaded with about 0.2 ug genomic DNA, equivalent to 25,000 to 35,000 T cell genomes. Purified libraries were quantified with a Qubit 3.0 fluorometer, sized on a Bioanalyzer 2100, and re-quantified with the KAPA Library Quantification kit. Every immunoSEQ 96-well plate was sequenced on a separate single-read 150-cycle Illumina NextSeq 550 flow cell. As for the authors' bioinformatics: Because only junctional sequences without quality scores were contained in the immunoSEQ output, filtering matching that applied to full-length reads could not be performed. To assign V/J genes and CDR3, sequences were annotated against IMGT germline references using PyIR, a Python wrapper for IgBLAST v1.9. Any read was removed if the V/J assignment was weak (E-value above 1e-6), the CDR3 was missing, or the read contained stop codons, out-of-frame junctions, or ambiguous translated residues. V3J clonotypes were defined as sequences sharing the same inferred V gene, J gene, and CDR3 amino acid sequence. Percentage overlap between repertoires was calculated by dividing the number of shared unique clonotypes by the size of the smaller repertoire. Repertoire richness was assessed with RTK rarefaction, the Chao1 estimator, and Recon v2.1 estimates of unobserved clonotypes. Generation probabilities for all TCRbeta clonotypes obtained by the gDNA method from a handful of donors were computed using OLGA. TCRdb mirrors the immuneACCESS table, restricted to in-frame sequences. Some clones are absent from its copies; in checked studies, under half trace to an unresolved V gene, and the reason for the others is unknown. The D gene and trimming were derived from the DNA, and the V and J assignments and clone size from that table. For this sample the table gives 2 million or so clones, of which 85% to 95% were detected only once. Of the sample, roughly 0.13% is held by the ten largest clones.

This entry belongs to a study of shared clonotypes between healthy human individuals (dated by TCRdb to the early 2020s). For the study in its entirety: The cohort comprised a couple of women and a few men aged 18 to 49 years. For each donor, CD4 naive and CD4 memory were each run on three plates, CD8 naive on two plates, and CD8 memory on one plate. The study deeply sequenced blood TCR repertoires of several healthy adults to estimate repertoire size and the extent of clonotype sharing between individuals. Different laboratories and diverse techniques were used to prepare libraries and sequence TCR repertoires, to increase sequencing depth and limit assay-specific biases. Per donor, leukapheresis produced somewhere between about 0.85 and 9.5 billion PBMCs.

Deletion took 0 bases off V and 3 bases off J, with a span of 17 bases between the germline ends. The CDR3, from cysteine to phenylalanine, totals 17 residues. Just the 51-base CDR3 DNA is kept, in frame starting at base 1. CDR1 and CDR2 are drawn from the germline V gene (reference sequence): LNHDA, SQIVND. The paper as a whole reports these results and caveats: Only blood was sampled, and tissue TCR repertoires likely differ from those in blood. Pairwise subsampling indicated that sequencing depth was expected to affect the degree of clonotype sharing among donors. Larger estimated clonotype richness was generally found for naive subsets than for memory subsets. Across four donors, approximately 4.9% of naive CD4, roughly 3.5% of naive CD8, approximately 2.5% of memory CD4, and approximately 0.4% of memory CD8 clonotypes were shared. Because the study included a small number of donors, the genetic and exposure-history diversity represented was limited. Incomplete sequencing was indicated by rarefaction of sorted-subset datasets, despite the large sequencing depth. Compared with non-shared clonotypes, clonotypes shared by all four sorted-subset donors had higher generation probabilities.

The sequencing input was naive CD4+ T cells sorted from blood. Taken with the paper, the label for cell subset or site translates to: CD45RA+ positively selected. The TCR sequence derives from a man younger than 35 in good health. The chain was built from TRBV19 and TRBJ1-2, with the D gene call left open. DNA sequence: TGTGCCAGTAGTATAGAGGTGACGAGGGCGCCGGACTATGGCTACACCTTC. Its protein reads: CASSIEVTRAPDYGYTF.